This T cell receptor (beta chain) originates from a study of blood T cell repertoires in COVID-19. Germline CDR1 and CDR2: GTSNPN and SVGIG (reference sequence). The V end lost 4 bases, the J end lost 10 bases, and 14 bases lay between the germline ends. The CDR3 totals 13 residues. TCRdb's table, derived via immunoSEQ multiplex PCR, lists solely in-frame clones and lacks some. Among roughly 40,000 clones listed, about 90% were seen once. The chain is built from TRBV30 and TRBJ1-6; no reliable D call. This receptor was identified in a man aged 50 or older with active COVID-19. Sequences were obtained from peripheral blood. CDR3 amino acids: CAWMTPRGSPLHF. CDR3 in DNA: TGTGCCTGGATGACTCCAAGAGGGTCACCCCTCCACTTT.